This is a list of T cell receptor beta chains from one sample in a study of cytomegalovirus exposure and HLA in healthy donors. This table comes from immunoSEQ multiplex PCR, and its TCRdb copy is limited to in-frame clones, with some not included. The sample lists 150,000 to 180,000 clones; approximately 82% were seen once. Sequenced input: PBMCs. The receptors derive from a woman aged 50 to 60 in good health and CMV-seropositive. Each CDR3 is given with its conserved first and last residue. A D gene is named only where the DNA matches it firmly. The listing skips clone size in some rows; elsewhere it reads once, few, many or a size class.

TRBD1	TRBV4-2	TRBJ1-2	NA	TGTGCCAGCAGCCAAGAGGGGGGAGGGGGACAGGGAAGAGGTGGCTACACCTTC	CASSQEGGGGQGRGGYTF
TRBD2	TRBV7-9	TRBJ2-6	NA	TGTGCCAGCAGTCAAGGGACTAGCGATAACCCTGGGGCCAACGTCCTGACTTTC	CASSQGTSDNPGANVLTF
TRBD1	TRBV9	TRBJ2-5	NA	TGTGCCAGCAGCACGGGGACAGGGAGGGAGACCCAGTACTTC	CASSTGTGRETQYF
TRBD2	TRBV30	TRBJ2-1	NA	TGTGCCTGGAGTACTTCTAGCGGGGGCAATGAGCAGTTCTTC	CAWSTSSGGNEQFF
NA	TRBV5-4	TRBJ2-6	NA	TGTGCCAGCAGTCCCGGACTCCTCTCTGGGGCCAACGTCCTGACTTTC	CASSPGLLSGANVLTF
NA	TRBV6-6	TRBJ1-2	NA	TGTGCCAGCAGGAGCTATGGCTACACCTTC	CASRSYGYTF
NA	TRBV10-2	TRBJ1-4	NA	TGCGCCAGCACACGAGCAACTAATGAAAAACTGTTTTTT	CASTRATNEKLFF
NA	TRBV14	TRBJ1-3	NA	TGTGCCAGCAGCCGGACAGCCGTAAGCTCTGGAAACACCATATATTTT	CASSRTAVSSGNTIYF
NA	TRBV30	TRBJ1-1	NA	TGTGCCTGGAGTTCCCTTTCGAACACTGAAGCTTTCTTT	CAWSSLSNTEAFF
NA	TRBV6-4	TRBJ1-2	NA	TGTGCCAGCAGCGAAAAACAGGGTGGAAGCGCTGGCTACACCTTC	CASSEKQGGSAGYTF
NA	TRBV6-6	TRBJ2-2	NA	TGTGCCAGCAGTTACTCGAGGGCCGGGGAGCTGTTTTTT	CASSYSRAGELFF
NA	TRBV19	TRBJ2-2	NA	TGTGCCAGTAGTTTCGGGGGGCTAACCGGGGAGCTGTTTTTT	CASSFGGLTGELFF
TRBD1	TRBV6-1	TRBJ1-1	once	TGTGCCAGCAGTGAAACACAGGGGGGTGAAGCTTTCTTT	CASSETQGGEAFF
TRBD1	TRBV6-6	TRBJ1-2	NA	TGTGCCAGCAGTCACAGGGGGCCGGATGGCTACATCTTC	CASSHRGPDGYIF
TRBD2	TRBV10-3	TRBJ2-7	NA	TGTGCCATCAGCGATTCTCTCAGGAGCGGGGACTACGAGCAGTACTTC	CAISDSLRSGDYEQYF
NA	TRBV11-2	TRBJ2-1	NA	TGTGCCAGCAGCCAAAGGACACCTTACAATGAGCAGTTCTTC	CASSQRTPYNEQFF
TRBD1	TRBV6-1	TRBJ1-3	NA	TGTACCAGCAGTGCTGGACAGGGGGTCTCTGGAAACACCATATATTTT	CTSSAGQGVSGNTIYF
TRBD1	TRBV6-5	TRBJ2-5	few	TGTGCCAGCAGGGGAGTTGGACAGGGGCAGACCCAGTACTTC	CASRGVGQGQTQYF
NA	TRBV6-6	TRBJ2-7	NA	TGTGCCTCGACAGCTTCCTACGAGCAGTACTTC	CASTASYEQYF
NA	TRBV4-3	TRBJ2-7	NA	TGCGCCAGCAGCCAATCCCCTAGGGGCAGTTCCTACGAGCAGTACTTC	CASSQSPRGSSYEQYF
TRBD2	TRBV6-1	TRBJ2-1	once	TGTGCCAGCAGGCCCGGGACTAGAGGTGACAATGAGCAGTTCTTC	CASRPGTRGDNEQFF
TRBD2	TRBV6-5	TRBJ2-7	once	TGTGCCAGCTCCCTAGCGGGGGTCGGCTCCTACGAGCAGTACTTC	CASSLAGVGSYEQYF
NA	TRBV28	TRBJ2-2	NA	TGTGCCAGCAGTCCATACGACAGAGACACCGGGGAGCTGTTTTTT	CASSPYDRDTGELFF
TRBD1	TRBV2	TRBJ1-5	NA	TGTGCCAGCAGCGCGACAGGGGGCAGCGGGATAAGTCAGCCCCAGCATTTT	CASSATGGSGISQPQHF
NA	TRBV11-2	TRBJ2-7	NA	TGTGCCAGCAGCTTAGAACGGGCAGGGAACTACGAGCAGTACTTC	CASSLERAGNYEQYF
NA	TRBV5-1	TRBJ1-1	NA	TGCGCCAGCAGCCTACGAGGAGGCAATGAAGCTTTCTTT	CASSLRGGNEAFF
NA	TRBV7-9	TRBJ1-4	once	TGTGCCAGCAGCTTAGTTGGGGGCGCGGATGAAAAACTGTTTTTT	CASSLVGGADEKLFF
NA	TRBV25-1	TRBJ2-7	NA	TGTGCCAGCAGTGGCCCTCAGGGCTACGAGCAGTACTTC	CASSGPQGYEQYF
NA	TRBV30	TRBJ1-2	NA	TGTGCCTGGAGTTTTGGGAGGGCGGATGGCTACACCTTC	CAWSFGRADGYTF
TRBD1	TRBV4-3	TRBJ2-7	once	TGCGCCAGCAGCCCCTCGATGGACAGGGTCTCCTACGAGCAGTACTTC	CASSPSMDRVSYEQYF
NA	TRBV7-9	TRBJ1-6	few	TGTGCCAGCAGCTTAGTCGCAGGCTGGGGCAGCGATTCACCCCTCCACTTT	CASSLVAGWGSDSPLHF
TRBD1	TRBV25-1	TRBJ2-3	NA	TGTGCCAGCGAAGACCTTCAGGGGGCTCCCACAGATACGCAGTATTTT	CASEDLQGAPTDTQYF
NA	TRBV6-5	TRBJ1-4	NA	TGTGCCAGCAGTTCATACAGGGAGACAACTAATGAAAAACTGTTTTTT	CASSSYRETTNEKLFF
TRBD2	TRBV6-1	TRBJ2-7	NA	TGTGCCAGCAGTGTAATGAGAGGCCGGGAGGGGAACTACGAGCAGTACTTC	CASSVMRGREGNYEQYF
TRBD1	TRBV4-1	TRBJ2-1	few	TGCGCCAGCAGCCAAGAAGAGGGGGCAAACAATGAGCAGTTCTTC	CASSQEEGANNEQFF
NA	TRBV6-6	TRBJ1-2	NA	TGTGCCAGCAGCCTCGGAGAAGATGGCTACACCTTC	CASSLGEDGYTF
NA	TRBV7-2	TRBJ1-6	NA	TGTGCCAGCAGCTTAGAAGGAGGGCTAGGTTCACCCCTCCACTTT	CASSLEGGLGSPLHF
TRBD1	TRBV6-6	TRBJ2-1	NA	TGTGCCAGCAGTGCACCGGGACAGACCTACAATGAGCAGTTCTTC	CASSAPGQTYNEQFF
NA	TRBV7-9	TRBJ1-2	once	TGTTCCAGCAGCCTGGGGAGGGCCGGCTATGGCTACACCTTC	CSSSLGRAGYGYTF
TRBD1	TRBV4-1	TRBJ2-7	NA	TGCGCCAGCAGCCCGGGACAGGCCTACGAGCAGTACTTC	CASSPGQAYEQYF
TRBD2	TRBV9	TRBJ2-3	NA	TGTGCCAGCAACCAGAGGGGTGACGGGGGGATTAGCACAGATACGCAGTATTTT	CASNQRGDGGISTDTQYF
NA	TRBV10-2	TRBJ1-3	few	TGCGCCAGCTCAGGGTGGAAAGGAAACACCATATATTTT	CASSGWKGNTIYF
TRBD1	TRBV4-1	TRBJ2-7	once	TGCGCCAGCAGCCAAGGACAGGGGGTAGGTTGGGAGCAGTACTTC	CASSQGQGVGWEQYF
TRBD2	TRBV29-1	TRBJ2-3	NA	TGCAGCGTTGTGGGACTAGCGGGGGGGCGGTCAAATATGCAGTATTTT	CSVVGLAGGRSNMQYF
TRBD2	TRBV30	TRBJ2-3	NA	TGTGCCTGGGCTCGAGCGGGGGCGACCACAGATACGCAGTATTTT	CAWARAGATTDTQYF
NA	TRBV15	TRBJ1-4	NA	TGTGCCACCAATAGTGGGGGGAGACCGAATGAAAAACTGTTTTTT	CATNSGGRPNEKLFF
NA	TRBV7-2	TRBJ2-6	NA	TGTGCCAGCAGTAAGGGAGGCTCTGGGGCCAACGTCCTGACTTTC	CASSKGGSGANVLTF
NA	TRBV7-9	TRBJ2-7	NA	TGTTCCAGCAGCTTGGGGGGTAACGAGCAGTACTTC	CSSSLGGNEQYF
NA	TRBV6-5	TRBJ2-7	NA	TGTGCCAGCAGTTTGGACGGGGTATTGCGCGAGCAGTACTTC	CASSLDGVLREQYF
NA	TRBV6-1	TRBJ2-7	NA	TGTGCCAGCAGTTCTGCAGGGCGGGACTACGAGCAGTACTTC	CASSSAGRDYEQYF
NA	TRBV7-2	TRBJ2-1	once	TGTGCCAGCAGCTTGACGCGGGACCTCAATGAGCAGTTCTTC	CASSLTRDLNEQFF
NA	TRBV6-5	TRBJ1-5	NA	TGTGCCAGCAGGGCGGCCGTCGGTCAGCCCCAGCATTTT	CASRAAVGQPQHF
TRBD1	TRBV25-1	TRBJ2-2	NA	TGTGCCAGCAGTGACCAGGGGGTTTACACCGGGGAGCTGTTTTTT	CASSDQGVYTGELFF
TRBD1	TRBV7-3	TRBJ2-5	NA	TGTGCCAGCAGCCCGCAGGGGGCCCAAGAGACCCAGTACTTC	CASSPQGAQETQYF
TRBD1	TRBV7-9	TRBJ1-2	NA	TGTGCCAGCAGCCCCGGGACAGACGGCTACACCTTC	CASSPGTDGYTF